Given below is one T cell receptor beta chain in context. No antigen is known for it. No much larger clone exists at a distance of one base, and base qualities are not known. To synthesize cDNA, template-switch 5'RACE was performed with a primer carrying a 10-nucleotide random unique molecular identifier so that each TCR transcript was tagged. Every sequencing run yielded over 190 million TCR-beta sequences covering 15-18 subjects. The RNeasy kit was used for extraction of total RNA. TCR-beta VDJ regions were amplified with primers for the TCR constant region and the 5'RACE anchor, using the KAPA Real-time Library Amplification kit. Sample indexes and Illumina adaptors were added in a first PCR, after which library yield was increased in a second PCR. After Ampure bead purification, the roughly 650 bp TCR product was size-selected on a 2% E-gel SizeSelection system. Library quality was checked on a Bioanalyzer, concentration was measured with Qubit, and libraries were quantified with the Kapa Library Quantification kit before pooling. Libraries were sequenced paired-end 2 x 150 bp on an Illumina HiSeq 2500. To increase sequence diversity, roughly 24-31% phiX was spiked into each library pool. Under the source paper's analysis protocol: The UMI-based MiGEC pipeline processed quality-filtered reads and removed over 85% of raw TCR sequences during error correction. VDJ genes were aligned to IMGT germline references, and clonotypes were defined by unique CDR3 amino acid sequence plus V-J genes. Clonal expansion, Shannon diversity, and CDR3 relatedness (CalcPairwiseDistances, ClusterSamples) were evaluated with VDJtools, and phylogenetic trees were built with CLCbio workbench. A clone was classed as expanded if it had 8 or more unique UMIs, a cutoff based on coefficient-of-variation modelling across technical triplicates. Starting from the raw public reads, TCRdb applied fastp trimming at Q25, assembled clones with MiXCR and retained in-frame beta chains. Every CDR3 protein is listed once, alongside the most common genes and DNA of its rows. TCRdb assigned the V and J calls; the authors' analysis was not used. The sample table shows tens of thousands of distinct CDR3 sequences, and more than 4% are seen once. The ten largest clones take up nearly 25% of the sample.

Taken from cysteine to phenylalanine, the CDR3 has 13 residues. Only the CDR3 part of the read is kept: 39 bases, read in frame from the first base. Via the germline V gene (reference sequence), CDR1 is GTSNPN and CDR2 SVGIG. V and J are truncated by 4 bases and 2 bases respectively, leaving an intervening sequence of 12 bases. The sample is drawn from a study of neurological immune-mediated disorders (dated 2019 in TCRdb). Regarding the study in general: Using UMI-based sequencing, the study compared peripheral blood TCR-beta repertoires from patients with HTLV-I-associated myelopathy (HAM/TSP), patients with multiple sclerosis, and healthy controls. The roughly 100 TCR-beta libraries covered PBMC samples along with longitudinal samples, technical triplicates, and paired sorted CD4+ and CD8+ T-cell subsets. Of the approximately 68 subjects in the cohort, roughly 14 were HAM/TSP patients, some 34 were multiple sclerosis patients, and 20 were healthy controls. Findings and caveats that apply to the study as a whole: TCR clonal expansion was highest in HAM/TSP patients and lowest in MS patients, with MS patients falling below even healthy controls. Across subjects, expanded clones never shared an identical CDR3 amino acid sequence, which suggests that the TCR-beta repertoires in every group were private.

The healthy controls were volunteers from blood banks in Maryland, USA. TCR libraries for sorted subsets were made from approximately 960,000 sorted CD4+ or CD8+ T cells. Peripheral blood underwent Ficoll-Hypaque density gradient centrifugation to isolate PBMCs, which were then cryopreserved in liquid nitrogen. Paired sorted CD4+ and CD8+ subsets came from healthy controls, HAM/TSP patients and MS patients. Recombination connected TRBV30 to TRBJ2-7; TRBD1 might be the D gene, on 6 matching bases. The TCR comes from a middle-aged woman in good health. The specimen sequenced was CD4+ T cells from blood. CDR3 loop: CAWNPPGAYEQYF. The base sequence is TGTGCCTGGAACCCTCCAGGGGCCTACGAGCAGTACTTC.